These 19 T cell receptor beta chains originate from one sample sequenced in a study of identical twins. TCRdb re-called the 5' RACE reads with MiXCR, one entry per CDR3 protein. The repertoire consists of fewer than 800,000 distinct CDR3 sequences, with around 7.4% occurring once and the leading ten covering 1.5% to 2%. These data were likewise used in another study, on yellow fever vaccine responses in identical twins.

The specimen was PBMCs. The receptors come from a woman aged 18-30 years in good health.

This clonotype appeared a few times. The rearrangement uses TRBV4-1 and TRBJ2-7, with TRBD2 matching over 7 bases. The CDR3 has 15 amino acids. The germline CDR1 and CDR2 sequences are MGHRA and YSYEKL. Germline trimming cut 0 bases from V and 1 base from J; bases unmatched to any gene: 3. The DNA of the CDR3 is TGCGCCAGCAGCCAAGATTACGGGAGGTCCTACGAGCAGTACTTC. As protein: CASSQDYGRSYEQYF.

The chain carries TRBV6-5 and TRBJ2-2; D gene unclear. Trimming cost V 4 bases and J 0 bases, with 9 bases left between them. The germline CDR1 and CDR2 sequences are MNHEY and SVGAGI. This CDR3 is 15 amino acids long. DNA of the CDR3: TGTGCCAGCAGTTGGTTAACAGCGAACACCGGGGAGCTGTTTTTT. It translates to CASSWLTANTGELFF.

The CDR3: CASSPLTSGAYNEQFF. Here the CDR3 DNA reads TGTGCCAGCAGCCCGCTAACTAGCGGGGCCTACAATGAGCAGTTCTTC. V is TRBV3-1 and J is TRBJ2-1; 10 bases map to TRBD2. The CDR3 contains 16 residues. Germline CDR1 LGHDT, CDR2 YNNKEL (reference sequence). Trimming cost V 4 bases and J 2 bases; bases outside gene matches: 5.

This clonotype came up many times. DNA for the CDR3: TGTGCCACCAGCAGAGATGTAAGGACAGTCGCGAACACCGGGGAGCTGTTTTTT. Translated, it gives CATSRDVRTVANTGELFF. This chain uses TRBV15 with TRBJ2-2; maybe TRBD1 (6 bases). CDR3 size: 18 residues. From germline, CDR1 is LNHNV and CDR2 YYDKDF (reference sequence). Trimming shortened V by 0 bases and J by 0 bases, and 14 bases separated the two germline ends.

In its sample, this clonotype was seen a few times. This sequence joins TRBV29-1 and TRBJ2-2; 11 bases align to TRBD2. From germline, CDR1 is SQVTM and CDR2 ANQGSEA. The ends lost 3 bases at V and 4 bases at J; junction bases unmatched: 10. CDR3 size: 17 residues. CDR3 sequence reads: CSVEGLAGGKTTGELFF. CDR3 nucleotide sequence: TGCAGCGTTGAGGGTCTAGCGGGAGGAAAGACCACCGGGGAGCTGTTTTTT.

In this sample, this clonotype turned up many times. The rearrangement joins TRBV5-1 to TRBJ1-1; D not certain. Germline loops: CDR1 SGHRS, CDR2 YFSETQ. Trimming took 4 bases from V and 6 from J, leaving 7 bases between them. CDR3 size: 11 residues. The CDR3: CASSLHSEAFF. The CDR3 nucleotides are TGCGCCAGCAGCCTACACTCTGAAGCTTTCTTT.

This clonotype was counted between two and nine times. The chain joins TRBV5-5 to TRBJ2-3, with TRBD2 matching 7 bases. The CDR3 is 16 amino acids. The ends lost 4 bases at V and 4 bases at J; junction bases unmatched: 12. Germline CDR1 reads SGHKS; CDR2 reads YYEKEE (reference sequence). The CDR3 nucleotides are TGTGCCAGCAGCAAGGACCCGGGCCGGGGGGCAGATACGCAGTATTTT. Protein sequence: CASSKDPGRGADTQYF.

In nucleotides, the CDR3 is TGTGCCAGCAGCCCAGGATGGATACAGGGTATTAGGGAGACCCAGTACTTC. Translation gives CASSPGWIQGIRETQYF. This chain connects TRBV3-1 to TRBJ2-5; TRBD1 is a possible D gene (6 bases). The CDR3 has 17 amino acids. Trimming shortened V by 4 bases and J by 5 bases, and 23 bases separated the two germline ends. In germline, CDR1 is LGHDT, CDR2 YNNKEL (reference sequence).

In the case of this clonotype: Relative to the germline gene, one junction end is altered; a read error may explain this. This rearrangement joins TRBV20-1 to TRBJ2-3; weak D call: TRBD2 (6 bases). The CDR3 covers 17 residues. Germline V gene data show CDR1 as DFQATT and CDR2 as SNEGSKA (reference sequence). The CDR3 bases are TGCTGTGCTAGTGGGCTAGCGATAGCCGGAGGCACAGATACGCAGTATTTT. This translates into CCASGLAIAGGTDTQYF.

Only a few counts were recorded for this clonotype. The chain joins TRBV12-3 or TRBV12-4 to TRBJ2-3; TRBD1 matches at 7 bases. After removal of 4 bases from V and 2 bases from J, the junction contained 21 bases not matched to a gene. The CDR3 has 20 residues. This chain's CDR3 is CASSSTPALYRGSSTDTQYF. The CDR3 DNA sequence: TGTGCCAGCAGTTCTACGCCTGCCTTATACAGGGGATCGTCCACAGATACGCAGTATTTT.

This clonotype has ten or more counts. V is TRBV12-3 or TRBV12-4 and J is TRBJ2-2; D ambiguous. V shed 5 bases and J shed 1 base, with 2 bases lying between them. The CDR3 totals 12 residues. For the CDR3, the DNA is TGTGCCAGCAGTATGAACACCGGGGAGCTGTTTTTT. This sequence encodes CASSMNTGELFF.

This clonotype occurred a few times. The rearrangement joins TRBV15 to TRBJ2-7, with 7 bases identical to TRBD2. Trimming cost V 8 bases and J 7 bases; bases outside gene matches: 5. This CDR3 has 11 residues. Looked up from germline, CDR1 is LNHNV and CDR2 is YYDKDF (reference sequence). The CDR3 reads CATPGGGEQYV. CDR3 in DNA: TGTGCCACCCCGGGGGGTGGGGAGCAGTACGTC.

This clonotype was observed a handful of times. The chain carries TRBV4-1 and TRBJ2-5; 10 bases align to TRBD2. Germline loops: CDR1 MGHRA, CDR2 YSYEKL. CDR3 length: 15 amino acids. After removal of 0 bases from V and 4 bases from J, the junction contained 2 bases not matched to a gene. In DNA form, the CDR3 reads TGCGCCAGCAGCCAAGATAAGCGGGGGGGAGAGACCCAGTACTTC. Protein sequence: CASSQDKRGGETQYF.

The rearrangement joins TRBV6-5 to TRBJ2-7, with D tentatively TRBD2 (5 bases). The CDR3 totals 14 residues. The V gene's germline CDR1 is MNHEY and CDR2 SVGAGI. Trimming took off 2 bases at V and 5 bases at J, with 13 bases between the two ends. The CDR3 DNA sequence: TGTGCCAGCAGTTACGACCGGGGTACCCACGAGCAGTACTTC. Protein product: CASSYDRGTHEQYF.

This clonotype was seen a few times. The V call is TRBV20-1, the J call TRBJ1-1; no reliable D call. The CDR3 length is 14 residues. Germline V gives CDR1 DFQATT, CDR2 SNEGSKA (reference sequence). V dropped 1 base and J dropped 3 bases, with 12 bases sitting between them. The CDR3 nucleotides read TGCAGTGCTAGAGGGGCTCCTGGGGACACTGAAGCTTTCTTT. This codes for CSARGAPGDTEAFF.

The chain couples TRBV23-1 to TRBJ1-2; D is unclear. TRBV23-1 is placed among ORFs of uncertain function. CDR3 length: 16 residues. V gave up 0 bases and J gave up 4 bases, with 15 bases separating them. DNA of the CDR3: TGCGCCAGCAGTCAATCGGGTCTACAGTCCTCCTATGGCTACACCTTC. Translation: CASSQSGLQSSYGYTF.

This clonotype was observed many times. The chain carries TRBV7-2 and TRBJ2-1; possible D gene TRBD1, 5 bases. The V gene lost 5 bases and the J gene lost 0 bases, with 11 bases spanning the gap. The CDR3 runs to 15 residues. Germline V CDR1 and CDR2: SGHTA, FQGNSA. CDR3 nucleotide sequence: TGTGCCAGCAGCCGAGGACACAGCTCCTACAATGAGCAGTTCTTC. It translates to CASSRGHSSYNEQFF.

At least ten counts were recorded for this clonotype. The gene calls are TRBV3-1 and TRBJ2-7; D unclear. The V gene lost 6 bases and the J gene lost 3 bases, with 9 bases spanning the gap. The CDR3 is made up of 12 amino acids. The germline gives CDR1 LGHDT, CDR2 YNNKEL (reference sequence). The CDR3 protein is CASSSGHYEQYV. The CDR3 nucleotides are TGTGCCAGCAGTTCCGGCCACTACGAGCAGTACGTC.

This clonotype occurred a few times. The genes are TRBV4-1 and TRBJ1-1, with unresolved D. The CDR3 runs 12 residues. Germline-derived CDR1 and CDR2 are MGHRA and YSYEKL. Trimming shortened V by 2 bases and J by 6 bases, and 7 bases separated the two germline ends. CDR3 in DNA: TGCGCCAGCAGCCAACCAGGCGCTGAAGCTTTCTTT. The encoded protein is CASSQPGAEAFF.